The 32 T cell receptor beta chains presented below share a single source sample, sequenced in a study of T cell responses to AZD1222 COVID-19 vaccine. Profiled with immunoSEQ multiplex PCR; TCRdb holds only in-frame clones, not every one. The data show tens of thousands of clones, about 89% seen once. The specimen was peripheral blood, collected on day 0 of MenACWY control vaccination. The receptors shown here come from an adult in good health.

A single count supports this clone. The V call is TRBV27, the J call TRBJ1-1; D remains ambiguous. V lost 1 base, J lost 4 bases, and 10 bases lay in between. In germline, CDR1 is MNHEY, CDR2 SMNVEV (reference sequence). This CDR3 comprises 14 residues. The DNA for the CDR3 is TGTGCCAGCAGTTTATGGGTCGGCTTCACTGAAGCTTTCTTT. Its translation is CASSLWVGFTEAFF.

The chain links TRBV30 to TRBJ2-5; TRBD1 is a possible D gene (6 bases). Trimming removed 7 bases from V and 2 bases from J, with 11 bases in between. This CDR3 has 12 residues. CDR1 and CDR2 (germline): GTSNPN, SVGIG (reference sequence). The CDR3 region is CALTGGQETQYF. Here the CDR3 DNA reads TGTGCCTTGACAGGAGGTCAAGAGACCCAGTACTTC.

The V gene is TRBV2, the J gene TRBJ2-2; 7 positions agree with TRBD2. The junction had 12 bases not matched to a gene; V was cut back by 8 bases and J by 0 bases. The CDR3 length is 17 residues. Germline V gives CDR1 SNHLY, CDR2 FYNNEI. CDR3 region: CASRGDPKKANTGELFF. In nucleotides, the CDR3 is TGTGCCAGCCGGGGGGACCCGAAAAAAGCGAACACCGGGGAGCTGTTTTTT.

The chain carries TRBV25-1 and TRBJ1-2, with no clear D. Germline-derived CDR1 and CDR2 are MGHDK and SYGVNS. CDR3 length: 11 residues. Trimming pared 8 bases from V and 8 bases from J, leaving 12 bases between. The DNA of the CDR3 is TGTGCCAGCTCCTCGATTCGGGGCTACACCTTC. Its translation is CASSSIRGYTF.

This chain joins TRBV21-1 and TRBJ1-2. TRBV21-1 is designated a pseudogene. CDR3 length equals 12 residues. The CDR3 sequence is CASSPPSNGYTF. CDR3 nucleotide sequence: TGTGCCAGCAGCCCCCCAAGCAATGGCTACACCTTC.

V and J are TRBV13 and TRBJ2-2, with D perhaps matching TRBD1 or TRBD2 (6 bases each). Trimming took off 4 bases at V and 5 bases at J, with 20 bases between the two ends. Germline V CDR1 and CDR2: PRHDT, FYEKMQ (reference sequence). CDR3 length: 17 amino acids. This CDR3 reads CASSSGAVRGGTGELFF. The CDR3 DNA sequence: TGTGCCAGCAGCTCCGGGGCTGTGAGAGGGGGGACCGGGGAGCTGTTTTTT.

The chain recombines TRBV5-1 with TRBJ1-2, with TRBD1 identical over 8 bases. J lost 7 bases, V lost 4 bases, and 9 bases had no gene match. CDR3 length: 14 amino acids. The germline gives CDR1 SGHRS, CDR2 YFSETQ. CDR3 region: CASSPGQGRFGYTF. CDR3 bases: TGCGCCAGCAGCCCCGGACAGGGACGTTTTGGCTACACCTTC.

The CDR3 spells CAWSVGSETQYF. The CDR3 DNA follows: TGTGCCTGGAGTGTAGGTTCGGAGACCCAGTACTTC. The chain links TRBV30 to TRBJ2-5; no clear D. This CDR3 has 12 amino acids. Trimming cost V 0 bases and J 5 bases, with 7 bases left between them. CDR1 GTSNPN and CDR2 SVGIG come from the germline V gene (reference sequence). The whole variable domain, remainder taken from reference TRBV30 and TRBJ2-5, is SQTIHQWPATLVQPVGSPLSLECTVEGTSNPNLYWYRQAAGRGLQLLFYSVGIGQISSEVPQNLSASRPQDRQFILSSKKLLLSDSGFYLCAWSVGSETQYFGPGTRLLVL.

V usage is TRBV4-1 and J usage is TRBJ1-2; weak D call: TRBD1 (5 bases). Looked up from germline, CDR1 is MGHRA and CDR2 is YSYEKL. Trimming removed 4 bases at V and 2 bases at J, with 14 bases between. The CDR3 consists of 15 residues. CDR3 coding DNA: TGCGCCAGCAGCCCTCGACTACAGGCGAACTATGGCTACACCTTC. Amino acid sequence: CASSPRLQANYGYTF.

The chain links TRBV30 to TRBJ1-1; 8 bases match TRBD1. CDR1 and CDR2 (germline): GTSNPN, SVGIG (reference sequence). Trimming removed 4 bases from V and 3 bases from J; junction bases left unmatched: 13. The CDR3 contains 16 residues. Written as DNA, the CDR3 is TGTGCCTGGACCCTGACAGGGGCGACGTCTGACACTGAAGCTTTCTTT. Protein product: CAWTLTGATSDTEAFF.

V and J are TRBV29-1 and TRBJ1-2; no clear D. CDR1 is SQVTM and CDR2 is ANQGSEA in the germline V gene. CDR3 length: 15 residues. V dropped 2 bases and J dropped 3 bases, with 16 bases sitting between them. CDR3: CSVESPSPADYGYTF. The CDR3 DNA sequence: TGCAGCGTTGAATCCCCTTCCCCAGCCGACTATGGCTACACCTTC.

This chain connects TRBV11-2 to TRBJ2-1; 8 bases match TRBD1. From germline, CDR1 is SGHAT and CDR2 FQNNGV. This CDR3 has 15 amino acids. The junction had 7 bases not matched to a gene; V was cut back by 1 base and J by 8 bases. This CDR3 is CASSLGTGSYDEQFF. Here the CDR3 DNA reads TGTGCCAGCAGCTTAGGGACAGGGAGTTATGATGAGCAGTTCTTC.

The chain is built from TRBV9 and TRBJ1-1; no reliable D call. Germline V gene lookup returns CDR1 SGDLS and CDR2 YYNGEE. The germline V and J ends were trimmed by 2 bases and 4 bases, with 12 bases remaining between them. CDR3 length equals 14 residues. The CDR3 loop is CASSVDRTGTEAFF. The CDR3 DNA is TGTGCCAGCAGCGTGGACCGGACGGGCACTGAAGCTTTCTTT.

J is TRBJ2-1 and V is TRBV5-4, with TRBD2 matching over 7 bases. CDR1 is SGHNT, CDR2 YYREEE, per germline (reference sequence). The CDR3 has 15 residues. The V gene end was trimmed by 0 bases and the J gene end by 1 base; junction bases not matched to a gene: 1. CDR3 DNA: TGTGCCAGCAGCTTGGAGGGAGGGTCCTACAATGAGCAGTTCTTC. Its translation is CASSLEGGSYNEQFF.

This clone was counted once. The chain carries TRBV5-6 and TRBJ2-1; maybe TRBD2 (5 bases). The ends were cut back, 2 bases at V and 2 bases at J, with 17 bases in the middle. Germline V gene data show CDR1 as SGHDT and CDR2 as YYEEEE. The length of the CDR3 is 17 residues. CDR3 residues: CASSFRMGRPAYNEQFF. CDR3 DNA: TGTGCCAGCAGCTTCCGTATGGGGAGACCGGCCTACAATGAGCAGTTCTTC.

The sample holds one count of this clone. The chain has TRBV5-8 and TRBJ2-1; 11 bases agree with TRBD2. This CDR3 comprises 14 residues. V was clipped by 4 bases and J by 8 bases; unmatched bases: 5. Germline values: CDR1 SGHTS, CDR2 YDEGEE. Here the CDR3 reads CASSAGLAVDEQFF. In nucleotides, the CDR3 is TGTGCCAGCAGCGCGGGACTAGCGGTCGATGAGCAGTTCTTC.

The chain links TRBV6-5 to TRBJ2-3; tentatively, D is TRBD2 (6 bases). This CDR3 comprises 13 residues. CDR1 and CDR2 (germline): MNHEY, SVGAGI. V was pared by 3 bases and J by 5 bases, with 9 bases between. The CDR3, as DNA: TGTGCCAGCAGTTATTTTAGCGGAGATACGCAGTATTTT. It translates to CASSYFSGDTQYF.

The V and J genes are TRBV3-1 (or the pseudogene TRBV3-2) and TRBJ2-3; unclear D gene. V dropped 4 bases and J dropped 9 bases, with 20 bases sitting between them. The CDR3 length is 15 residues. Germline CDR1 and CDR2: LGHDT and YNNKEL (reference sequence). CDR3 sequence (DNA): TGTGCCAGCAGCCGCTTTGGTGGTTGGTCCCGAACGCAGTATTTT. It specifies CASSRFGGWSRTQYF.

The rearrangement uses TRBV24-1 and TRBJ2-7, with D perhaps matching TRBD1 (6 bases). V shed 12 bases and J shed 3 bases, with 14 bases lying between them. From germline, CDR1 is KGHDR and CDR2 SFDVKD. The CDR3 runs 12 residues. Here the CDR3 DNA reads TGTGCCCCCCGGGACACTTTCTACGAGCAGTACTTC. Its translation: CAPRDTFYEQYF.

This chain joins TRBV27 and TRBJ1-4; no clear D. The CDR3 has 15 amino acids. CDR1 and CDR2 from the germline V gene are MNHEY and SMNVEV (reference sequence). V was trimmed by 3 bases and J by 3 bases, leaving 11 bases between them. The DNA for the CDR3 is TGTGCCAGCAGTTTCAAGGGTAAAGCTAATGAAAAACTGTTTTTT. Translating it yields CASSFKGKANEKLFF.

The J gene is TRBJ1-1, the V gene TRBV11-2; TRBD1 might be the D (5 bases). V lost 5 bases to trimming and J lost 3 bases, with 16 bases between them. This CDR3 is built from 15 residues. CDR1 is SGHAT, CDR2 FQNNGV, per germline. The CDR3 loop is CASSQQGGSHTEAFF. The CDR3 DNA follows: TGTGCCAGCAGCCAGCAGGGAGGCTCTCACACTGAAGCTTTCTTT.

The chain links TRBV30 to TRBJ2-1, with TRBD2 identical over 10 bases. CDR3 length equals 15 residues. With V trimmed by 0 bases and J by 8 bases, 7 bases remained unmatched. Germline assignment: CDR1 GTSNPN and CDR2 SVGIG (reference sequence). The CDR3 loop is CAWSVLPSGSDEQFF. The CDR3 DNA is TGTGCCTGGAGTGTACTGCCTAGCGGGAGTGATGAGCAGTTCTTC.

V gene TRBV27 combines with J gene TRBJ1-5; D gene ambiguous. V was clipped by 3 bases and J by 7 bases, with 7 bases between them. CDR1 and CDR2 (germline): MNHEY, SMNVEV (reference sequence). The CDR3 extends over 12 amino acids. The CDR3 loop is CASSFRGQPQHF. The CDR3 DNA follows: TGTGCCAGCAGTTTTCGGGGACAGCCCCAGCATTTT.

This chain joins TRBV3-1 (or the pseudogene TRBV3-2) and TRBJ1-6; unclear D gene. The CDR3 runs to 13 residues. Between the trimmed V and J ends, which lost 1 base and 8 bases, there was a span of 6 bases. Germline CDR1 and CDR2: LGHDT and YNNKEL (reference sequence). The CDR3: CASSQGRDSPLHF. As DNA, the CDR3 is TGTGCCAGCAGCCAAGGGAGGGATTCACCCCTCCACTTT.

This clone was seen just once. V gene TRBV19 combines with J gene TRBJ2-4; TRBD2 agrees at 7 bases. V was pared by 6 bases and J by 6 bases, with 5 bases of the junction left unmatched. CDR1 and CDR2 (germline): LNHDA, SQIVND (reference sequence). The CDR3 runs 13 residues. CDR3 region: CASRPGEGNIQYF. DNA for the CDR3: TGTGCCAGTAGACCTGGGGAGGGAAACATTCAGTACTTC.

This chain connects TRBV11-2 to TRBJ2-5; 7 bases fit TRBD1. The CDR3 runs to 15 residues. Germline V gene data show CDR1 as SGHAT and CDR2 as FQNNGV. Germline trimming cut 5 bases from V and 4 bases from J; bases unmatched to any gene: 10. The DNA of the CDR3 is TGTGCCAGCAGCGACGCCTTGACAGGGAGAGAGACCCAGTACTTC. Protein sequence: CASSDALTGRETQYF.

CDR3 sequence: CASSLALSSYNEQFF. The CDR3, as DNA: TGTGCCAGCAGCTTGGCCCTGAGCTCTTACAATGAGCAGTTCTTC. The chain links TRBV5-8 to TRBJ2-1, with D uncertain. V lost 0 bases to trimming and J lost 4 bases, with 11 bases between them. This CDR3 region has 15 residues. CDR1 and CDR2 from the germline V gene are SGHTS and YDEGEE.

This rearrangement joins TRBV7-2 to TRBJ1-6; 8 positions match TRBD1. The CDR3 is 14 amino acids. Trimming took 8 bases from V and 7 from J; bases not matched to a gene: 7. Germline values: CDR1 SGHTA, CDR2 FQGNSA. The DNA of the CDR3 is TGTGCCAGCGGGGGGACAGGTTTGAATTCACCCCTCCACTTT. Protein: CASGGTGLNSPLHF.

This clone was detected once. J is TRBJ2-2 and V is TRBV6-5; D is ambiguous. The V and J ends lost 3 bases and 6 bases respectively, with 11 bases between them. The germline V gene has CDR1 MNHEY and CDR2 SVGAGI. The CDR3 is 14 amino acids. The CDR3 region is CASSYSPLAGELFF. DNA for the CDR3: TGTGCCAGCAGTTATTCCCCACTGGCCGGGGAGCTGTTTTTT.

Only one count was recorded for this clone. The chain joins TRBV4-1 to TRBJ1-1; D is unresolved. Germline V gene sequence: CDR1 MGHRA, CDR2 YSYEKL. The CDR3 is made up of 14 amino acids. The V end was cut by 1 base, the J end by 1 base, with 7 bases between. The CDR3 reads CASSQGLENTEAFF. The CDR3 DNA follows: TGCGCCAGCAGCCAAGGGTTGGAGAACACTGAAGCTTTCTTT.

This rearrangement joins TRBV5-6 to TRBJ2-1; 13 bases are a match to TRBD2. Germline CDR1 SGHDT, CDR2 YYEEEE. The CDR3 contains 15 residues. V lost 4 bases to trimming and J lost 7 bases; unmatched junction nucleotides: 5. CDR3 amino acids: CASSVGLAGVNEQFF. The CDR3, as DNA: TGTGCCAGCAGCGTTGGACTAGCGGGAGTAAATGAGCAGTTCTTC.

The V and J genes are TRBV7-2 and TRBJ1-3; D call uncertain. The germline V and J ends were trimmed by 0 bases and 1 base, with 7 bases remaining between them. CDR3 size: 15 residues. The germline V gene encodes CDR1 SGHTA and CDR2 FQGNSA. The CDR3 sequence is CASSLAPGSGNTIYF. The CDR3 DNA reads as TGTGCCAGCAGCTTAGCGCCAGGTTCTGGAAACACCATATATTTT.